The rows below give T cell receptor beta chains drawn from one sample of a study of control samples from healthy donors and cancer patients. Sequencing was performed with immunoSEQ multiplex PCR; in TCRdb, only in-frame clones are kept and a portion is missing. This sample carries around 59,000 clones, 92% of them seen once, and the ten largest clones take 1.7%. What was sequenced was PBMCs. The source of these receptors is a man aged 40-49 years with colorectal cancer. Both conserved end residues are part of each CDR3. A D gene is named only where the DNA matches it firmly. Clone size is shown for a subset of rows, as once, few, many or a class of expanded clone.

D: TRBD2; V: TRBV4-1; J: TRBJ2-5; size: -; DNA: TGCGCCAGCAGCTCCGGACTAGCGGGGACATACCAAGAGACCCAGTACTTC; CDR3: CASSSGLAGTYQETQYF
D: -; V: TRBV30; J: TRBJ2-3; size: -; DNA: TGTGCCCGGTCGGAAGGGGCAAATACGCAGTATTTT; CDR3: CARSEGANTQYF
D: TRBD1; V: TRBV19; J: TRBJ1-5; size: -; DNA: TGTGCCAGTAGTATATGGGGTGGACAGGGCGGCAATCAGCCCCAGCATTTT; CDR3: CASSIWGGQGGNQPQHF
D: -; V: TRBV6-1; J: TRBJ1-6; size: -; DNA: TGTGCCAGCAGGGAAGTATTAAATTCACCCCTCCACTTT; CDR3: CASREVLNSPLHF
D: -; V: TRBV29-1; J: TRBJ2-6; size: once; DNA: TGCAGCGTTGTCGCCCCCAGAGGGGCCAACGTCCTGACTTTC; CDR3: CSVVAPRGANVLTF
D: -; V: TRBV7-9; J: TRBJ2-2; size: -; DNA: TGTGCCAGCAGCTTATGGGGCGGGAACACCGGGGAGCTGTTTTTT; CDR3: CASSLWGGNTGELFF
D: -; V: TRBV30; J: TRBJ2-1; size: -; DNA: TGTGCCTGGGAGAGGTGGGTGGACTATTTCTCCTACAATGAGCAGTTCTTC; CDR3: CAWERWVDYFSYNEQFF
D: TRBD1; V: TRBV6-1; J: TRBJ1-3; size: -; DNA: TGTGCCAGCAGTGAAAGGACAGGGTCTGGAAACACCATATATTTT; CDR3: CASSERTGSGNTIYF
D: -; V: TRBV7-9; J: TRBJ1-2; size: -; DNA: TGTGCCAGCAGCCTGGACAGATTTGGCTACACCTTC; CDR3: CASSLDRFGYTF
D: TRBD1; V: TRBV2; J: TRBJ1-3; size: once; DNA: TGTGCCAGCAGTGAAAACTTTGGGACAGTCATATATTTT; CDR3: CASSENFGTVIYF
D: -; V: TRBV6-5; J: TRBJ1-2; size: -; DNA: TGTGCCAGCAGTTACGATGCGGCAGGGATTGGCTACACCTTC; CDR3: CASSYDAAGIGYTF
D: -; V: TRBV5-6; J: TRBJ1-5; size: once; DNA: TGTGCCAGCAGCTTTCGATTCACGGCAGGCGATCAGCCCCAGCATTTT; CDR3: CASSFRFTAGDQPQHF
D: -; V: TRBV18; J: TRBJ1-2; size: -; DNA: TGTGCCAGCTCACCCCGGACGCCTGAAAACTATGGCTACACCTTC; CDR3: CASSPRTPENYGYTF
D: -; V: TRBV7-6; J: TRBJ2-2; size: -; DNA: TGTGCCAGCAGCTTGGGCACGACGAACACCGGGGAGCTGTTTTTT; CDR3: CASSLGTTNTGELFF
D: TRBD1; V: TRBV6-2/TRBV6-3; J: TRBJ1-1; size: once; DNA: TGTGCCAGCAGTTATCGGGGGACAGGGGGGAACACTGAAGCTTTCTTT; CDR3: CASSYRGTGGNTEAFF
D: -; V: TRBV4-1; J: TRBJ1-2; size: -; DNA: TGCGCCAGCAGCCAAGTCCCAGCCCTGGGCTATGGCTACACCTTC; CDR3: CASSQVPALGYGYTF
D: -; V: TRBV4-1; J: TRBJ2-7; size: -; DNA: TGCGCCAGCAGGGGGATCGGGTCCTACGAGCAGTACTTC; CDR3: CASRGIGSYEQYF
D: -; V: TRBV10-2; J: TRBJ1-1; size: -; DNA: TGCGCCAGCACGGAGAGGAACACTGAAGCTTTCTTT; CDR3: CASTERNTEAFF
D: -; V: TRBV7-9; J: TRBJ1-1; size: -; DNA: TGTGCCAGCAGCTTAGAGCCAGTCGGGACTGAAGCTTTCTTT; CDR3: CASSLEPVGTEAFF
D: -; V: TRBV5-1; J: TRBJ1-4; size: -; DNA: TGCGCCAGCAGCCCGACGGTGAATGAAAAACTGTTTTTT; CDR3: CASSPTVNEKLFF
D: TRBD1; V: TRBV7-2; J: TRBJ1-1; size: -; DNA: TGTGCCAGCAGCCTCCGACAGGGGGCGCAGAGTGAAGCTTTCTTT; CDR3: CASSLRQGAQSEAFF
D: TRBD1; V: TRBV5-1; J: TRBJ1-1; size: -; DNA: TGCGCCAGCAGCTTGGAGGGACAGGGGACTTGGACTGAAGCTTTCTTT; CDR3: CASSLEGQGTWTEAFF
D: TRBD1; V: TRBV5-4; J: TRBJ2-3; size: -; DNA: TGTGCCAGCAGGCCGGGGACAGATGGTCCAGATACGCAGTATTTT; CDR3: CASRPGTDGPDTQYF
D: -; V: TRBV9; J: TRBJ1-4; size: -; DNA: TGTGCCAGCAGCGTTAGGGGAGATGGTGAAAAACTGTTTTTT; CDR3: CASSVRGDGEKLFF